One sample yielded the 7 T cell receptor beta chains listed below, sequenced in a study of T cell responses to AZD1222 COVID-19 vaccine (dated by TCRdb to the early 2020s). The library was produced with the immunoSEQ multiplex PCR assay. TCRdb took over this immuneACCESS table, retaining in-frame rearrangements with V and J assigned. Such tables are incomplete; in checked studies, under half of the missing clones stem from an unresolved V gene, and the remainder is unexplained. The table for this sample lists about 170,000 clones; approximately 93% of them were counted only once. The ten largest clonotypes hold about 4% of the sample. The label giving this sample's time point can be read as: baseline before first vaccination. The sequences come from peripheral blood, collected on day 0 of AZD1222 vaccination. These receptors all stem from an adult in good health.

The CDR3 spells CAISGEQGDVETQYF. The CDR3 bases are TGTGCCATCAGTGGGGAACAGGGGGATGTGGAGACCCAGTACTTC. The chain uses TRBV10-3 and TRBJ2-5, with 8 bases fitting TRBD1. Germline CDR1 reads ENHRY; CDR2 reads SYGVKD. Trimming took 4 bases from V and 5 from J; bases not matched to a gene: 9. The CDR3 runs to 15 residues.

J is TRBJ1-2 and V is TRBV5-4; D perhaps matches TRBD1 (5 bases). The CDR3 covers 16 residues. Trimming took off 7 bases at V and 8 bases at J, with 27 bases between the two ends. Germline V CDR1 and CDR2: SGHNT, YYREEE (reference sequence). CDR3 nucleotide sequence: TGTGCCAGCCGCTCCGGCGGGGCCAGGGATCTAAACGGCTACACCTTC. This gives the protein CASRSGGARDLNGYTF.

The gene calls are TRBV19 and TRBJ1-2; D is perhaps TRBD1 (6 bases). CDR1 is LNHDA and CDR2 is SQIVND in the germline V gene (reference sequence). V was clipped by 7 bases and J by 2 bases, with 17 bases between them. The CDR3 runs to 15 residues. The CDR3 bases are TGTGCCAGTACCCCGAGGGGGAGGTTGAACTATGGCTACACCTTC. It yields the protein CASTPRGRLNYGYTF. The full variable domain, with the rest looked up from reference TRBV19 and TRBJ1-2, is DGGITQSPKYLFRKEGQNVTLSCEQNLNHDAMYWYRQDPGQGLRLIYYSQIVNDFQKGDIAEGYSVSREKKESFPLTVTSAQKNPTAFYLCASTPRGRLNYGYTFGSGTRLTVV.

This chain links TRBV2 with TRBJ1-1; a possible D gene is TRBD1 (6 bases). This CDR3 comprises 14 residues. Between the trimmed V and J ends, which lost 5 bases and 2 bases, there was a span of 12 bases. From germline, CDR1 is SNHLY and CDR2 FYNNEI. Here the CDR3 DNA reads TGTGCCAGCAGTCAACAGGGCCCAAACACTGAAGCTTTCTTT. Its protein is CASSQQGPNTEAFF. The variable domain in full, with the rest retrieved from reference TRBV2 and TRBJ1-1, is EPEVTQTPSHQVTQMGQEVILRCVPISNHLYFYWYRQILGQKVEFLVSFYNNEISEKSEIFDDQFSVERPDGSNFTLKIRSTKLEDSAMYFCASSQQGPNTEAFFGQGTRLTVV.

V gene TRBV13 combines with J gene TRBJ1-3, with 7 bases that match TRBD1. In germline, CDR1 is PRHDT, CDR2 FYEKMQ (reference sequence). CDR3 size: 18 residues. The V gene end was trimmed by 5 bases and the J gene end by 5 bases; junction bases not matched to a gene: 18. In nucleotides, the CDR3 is TGTGCCAGCAGCCTGAGACAGGGCGTAGGCTCGACTAGAAACACCATATATTTT. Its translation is CASSLRQGVGSTRNTIYF.

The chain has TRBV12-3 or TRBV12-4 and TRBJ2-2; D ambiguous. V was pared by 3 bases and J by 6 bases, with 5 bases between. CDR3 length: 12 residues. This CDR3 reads CASSFWAGELFF. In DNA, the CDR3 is TGTGCCAGCAGTTTTTGGGCCGGGGAGCTGTTTTTT.

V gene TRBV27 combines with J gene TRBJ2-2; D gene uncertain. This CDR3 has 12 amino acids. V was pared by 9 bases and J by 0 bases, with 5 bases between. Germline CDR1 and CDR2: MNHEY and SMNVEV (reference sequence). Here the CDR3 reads CASLANTGELFF. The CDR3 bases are TGTGCCAGTCTCGCGAACACCGGGGAGCTGTTTTTT.